Listed below are T cell receptor beta chains from one sample, sequenced in a study of T cells in Graves' hyperthyroidism and ophthalmopathy. TCRdb re-called the multiplex PCR reads through MiXCR, storing one row per CDR3 protein. Of around 340,000 distinct CDR3 sequences listed, about 18% are singletons. The sequenced sample consisted of blood. The origin of the receptors is a young woman with Graves' hyperthyroidism that later progressed to Graves' ophthalmopathy. CDR3s include the opening cysteine and the closing phenylalanine or tryptophan. The D gene is left open where the match is weak. Expanded clones are given a class, and other clones once, few, many or no size at all.

j_call d_call v_call clone_size cdr3_nt cdr3_aa
TRBJ1-5 - TRBV24-1 many TGTGCCACCAGTGATTGGGACGGGAATCAGCCCCAGCATTTT CATSDWDGNQPQHF
TRBJ2-1 - TRBV18 many TGTGCCAGCTCACCATGGGCGGATGACAATGAGCAGTTCTTC CASSPWADDNEQFF
TRBJ1-4 - TRBV4-1 - TGCGCCAGCAGCCAAGACGACAGCTCCCCAACTAATGAAAAACTGTTTTTT CASSQDDSSPTNEKLFF
TRBJ1-1 - TRBV15 many TGTGCCACCAGCAGAGACAGCAACAGGGACCCCACTGAAGCTTTCTTT CATSRDSNRDPTEAFF
TRBJ2-5 - TRBV19 - TGTGCCAGTAGTATCCCGGCAGGGGACCCGGAGACCCAGTACTTC CASSIPAGDPETQYF
TRBJ1-2 TRBD1 TRBV2 - TGTGCCAGCAGGGGGACAGGGAATGGCTACACCTTC CASRGTGNGYTF
TRBJ1-2 - TRBV28 many TGTGCCAGCAGGCAACCCTCGTCAGTAAACTATGGCTACACCTTC CASRQPSSVNYGYTF
TRBJ2-7 TRBD1 TRBV20-1 many TGCAGTGCTAGAGGCCCCCGGGACAGGCCCTACGAGCAGTACTTC CSARGPRDRPYEQYF
TRBJ1-6 - TRBV7-2 many TGTGCCAGCAGCTTAGCGCGTAACAGGAGATATTCACCCCTCCACTTT CASSLARNRRYSPLHF
TRBJ1-1 - TRBV19 many TGTGCCAGTAGTATGGGACAAGCGAACACTGAAGCTTTCTTT CASSMGQANTEAFF
TRBJ2-5 - TRBV29-1 many TGCAGCGTAGAGGTGTGGGACGAGACCCAGTACTTC CSVEVWDETQYF
TRBJ1-2 - TRBV28 many TGTGCCAGCAGTTCCCCCCTGGGCTATGGCTACACCTTC CASSSPLGYGYTF
TRBJ1-1 - TRBV11-2 many TGTGCCAGCAGCTTAGATCTCGGGGGTACTGAAGCTTTCTTT CASSLDLGGTEAFF
TRBJ2-3 TRBD1 TRBV10-2 few TGCGCCAGCAGTGTTCCCCGGGACAGGAGCACAGATACGCAGTATTTT CASSVPRDRSTDTQYF
TRBJ1-6 TRBD1 TRBV2 many TGTGCCAGCAGCGAGGACAGGGATTCCCCCCTCCACTTT CASSEDRDSPLHF
TRBJ1-2 - TRBV20-1 many TGCAGTGCTAGGTCACAGGGAGGTGGCTACACCTTC CSARSQGGGYTF
TRBJ1-2 TRBD1 TRBV11-2 - TGTGCCAGCAGCACTCAGACAGGGGGACTATCGGGCTATGGCTACACCTTC CASSTQTGGLSGYGYTF
TRBJ2-5 TRBD1 TRBV5-1 - TGCGCCAGCAGCTTGGGGACAGGATTATGGGAGACCCAGTACTTC CASSLGTGLWETQYF
TRBJ1-4 - TRBV11-2 many TGTGCCAGCAGCTTAGATTATTACAGCTTAGTATCTCATGAAAAACTGTTTTTT CASSLDYYSLVSHEKLFF
TRBJ2-2 - TRBV20-1 many TGCAGTGCTAGGGCATCCGAGGGCACCGGGGAGCTGTTTTTT CSARASEGTGELFF
TRBJ2-1 TRBD1 TRBV18 many TGTGCCAGCTCACCCGGGACAGGGCGAAGTAATGAGCAGTTCTTC CASSPGTGRSNEQFF
TRBJ2-5 - TRBV3-1 - TGTGCCAGCAGCCAAGAAACCCCCTTTCGGACCGCCTGGTCGGAGACCCAGTACTTC CASSQETPFRTAWSETQYF
TRBJ1-4 TRBD1 TRBV28 - TGTGCCAGCAGGGCGATCGAGGGGGCGCATCCTAATGAAAAACTGTTTTTT CASRAIEGAHPNEKLFF
TRBJ1-5 TRBD1 TRBV28 many TGTGCCAGCAGTTTAAGTGTCAGGGGGCAACCTTATAGCAATCAGCCCCAGCATTTT CASSLSVRGQPYSNQPQHF
TRBJ2-1 - TRBV2 - TGTGCCAGCTCGTCAGGGTTTGAGCAGTTCTTC CASSSGFEQFF
TRBJ2-7 - TRBV19 - TGTGCCAGTAGTATACAGGGGACAATCTACGAGCAGTACTTC CASSIQGTIYEQYF
TRBJ1-2 - TRBV3-1 few TGTGCCAGCAGCCAAGATCTGGGGGACTATGGCTACACCTTC CASSQDLGDYGYTF
TRBJ1-4 - TRBV9 - TGTGCCAGCAGCGTAGGTACCGTCGGTGAAAAACTGTTTTTT CASSVGTVGEKLFF
TRBJ2-3 - TRBV19 many TGTGCCAGTAGGCCGACCAGCACAGATACGCAGTATTTT CASRPTSTDTQYF
TRBJ2-7 - TRBV29-1 few TGCAGCGTTGAGCAACAAGACCCCTACGAGCAGTACTTC CSVEQQDPYEQYF
TRBJ1-2 - TRBV29-1 - TGCAGCGTGAGAGGGGGGCAGGCCTATGGCTACACCTTC CSVRGGQAYGYTF
TRBJ1-6 - TRBV28 - TGTGCCAGCAGTTGGCCTGGGACGGGAGGAAATTCACCCCTCCACTTT CASSWPGTGGNSPLHF
TRBJ2-3 TRBD2 TRBV6-1 few TGTGCCAGCAGTGAAATCGGGAGGGAAGATACGCAGTATTTT CASSEIGREDTQYF
TRBJ2-4 - TRBV3-1 few TGTGCCAGCAGCCTCCGAGGGGGGGTCAAAAACATTCAGTACTTC CASSLRGGVKNIQYF
TRBJ1-2 - TRBV6-4 few TGTGCCAGCAGTGACTCGCAGGCCATTGGCTACACCTTC CASSDSQAIGYTF
TRBJ2-7 - TRBV11-2 many TGTGCCAGCAGCCGCGGGGGCCTAATATCGGAGCAGTACTTC CASSRGGLISEQYF
TRBJ1-1 - TRBV19 few TGTGCCAGTAGTATCTTGGAGGGGTCTGAAGCTTTCTTT CASSILEGSEAFF
TRBJ2-5 - TRBV11-2 many TGTGCCAGCAGCTTTCACAGCTCCCTTTACCAAGAGACCCAGTACTTC CASSFHSSLYQETQYF
TRBJ2-3 - TRBV19 few TGTGCCAGTAAAACAGCGAATGGTGGAGATACGCAGTATTTT CASKTANGGDTQYF
TRBJ2-7 - TRBV5-1 - TGCGCCAGCAGCTGGGGACCCAACTACGAGCAGTACTTC CASSWGPNYEQYF
TRBJ1-5 - TRBV30 many TGTGCCTGGAGTTTTTACGGCAGTACAGATCAGCCCCAGCATTTT CAWSFYGSTDQPQHF
TRBJ2-5 - TRBV28 many TGTGCCAGCAGTTTGCAGGGACTTCAAGAGACCCAGTACTTC CASSLQGLQETQYF
TRBJ1-2 TRBD1 TRBV3-1 many TGTGCCAGCAGCAGGGGACAGGGCGAGGGCTACACCTTC CASSRGQGEGYTF
TRBJ2-1 - TRBV27 many TGTGCCAGCAGTTTAGACCAGTACAATGAGCAGTTCTTC CASSLDQYNEQFF
TRBJ2-7 TRBD1 TRBV30 many TGTGCCTGGAGTGTAACAGGGGGCGAACATCGGTACGAGCAGTACTTC CAWSVTGGEHRYEQYF
TRBJ2-2 TRBD2 TRBV2 many TGTGCCAGCAGTGCGGGTAGCGGGAGACTTCGTGAGGAGGAGCTGTTTTTT CASSAGSGRLREEELFF
TRBJ2-3 TRBD1 TRBV6-1 many TGTGCCAGCAGTACCCGGGACAGAGGCACAGATACGCAGTATTTT CASSTRDRGTDTQYF
TRBJ2-1 TRBD2 TRBV19 many TGTGCCAGTAGTCTTAGCGGGGGGTCCAATGAGCAGTTCTTC CASSLSGGSNEQFF
TRBJ2-7 - TRBV28 - TGTGCCAGCAGTGACCAATTGGGAGAGCAGTACTTC CASSDQLGEQYF
TRBJ2-4 - TRBV5-4 - TGTGCCAGCAGCTTGTCACTGGATGAAAACATTCAGTACTTC CASSLSLDENIQYF
TRBJ1-2 TRBD1 TRBV28 many TGTGCCAGCAGATTAACAGGGGGCCGTGCCTATGTGGGCTACACCTTC CASRLTGGRAYVGYTF
TRBJ1-3 TRBD1 TRBV2 many TGTGCCAGCAGTGAGACCGGGACAGGGACTTCTGGAAACACCATATATTTT CASSETGTGTSGNTIYF
TRBJ2-7 - TRBV4-1 many TGCGCCAGCAGCCAAGTGGAGGAGACGATTAACGAGCAGTACTTC CASSQVEETINEQYF
TRBJ2-1 - TRBV28 - TGTGCCAGCAGTTTCTCAACCTCCTACAATGAGCAGTTCTTC CASSFSTSYNEQFF
TRBJ1-6 - TRBV7-9 many TGTGCCAGCAGCCGAGAGACAGGAAATTCACCCCTCCACTTT CASSRETGNSPLHF